A selection of T cell receptor beta chains follows, all from one sample in a study of blood T cell repertoires in COVID-19. TCRdb's copy holds only in-frame clones and misses some; the assay was immunoSEQ multiplex PCR. The sample includes 340,000 or so clones, approximately 86% seen only once; the top ten take around 4%. Sequenced input: PBMCs or T cells enriched from blood (not recorded which). All receptors come from a woman aged 40 to 50 with acute COVID-19. Each CDR3 is given with its conserved first and last residue. Each record gives: D gene, V gene, J gene, clone size, CDR3 DNA, CDR3 protein. The D gene is left open where the match is weak. The size of a clone is reported for some rows only, either as once, few or many, or as a class for expanded clones.

>TRBD1|TRBV5-1|TRBJ2-2|few
TGCGCCAGCAGCTTGGGGATAGGGACAGGCGACACCGGGGAGCTGTTTTTT
CASSLGIGTGDTGELFF
>TRBD1|TRBV3-1/TRBV3-2|TRBJ1-2|-
TGTGCCAGCAGCCCCGGGACAGGGTCCTATGGCTACACCTTC
CASSPGTGSYGYTF
>-|TRBV20-1|TRBJ2-6|-
TGCAGTGCTAGTGAGAGGGTCTCAGGGGCCAACGTCCTGACTTTC
CSASERVSGANVLTF
>-|TRBV28|TRBJ1-1|once
TGTGCCAGCAGTTTGGACAGATTGGGTATGAACACTGAAGCTTTCTTT
CASSLDRLGMNTEAFF
>TRBD1|TRBV11-2|TRBJ2-5|-
TGTGCCAGCAGCTTCAACCAGGGGGCAGAGACCCAGTACTTC
CASSFNQGAETQYF
>TRBD1|TRBV7-2|TRBJ1-2|-
TGTGCCAGCAGCTTCAGACAGGGTAGTATCTATGGCTACACCTTC
CASSFRQGSIYGYTF
>TRBD1|TRBV18|TRBJ2-1|-
TGTGCCAGCTTCGGACAGGACCTATACAATGAGCAGTTCTTC
CASFGQDLYNEQFF
>-|TRBV3-1/TRBV3-2|TRBJ2-2|few
TGTGCCAGCAGCCACCTAGCAGGCAGCACCGGGGAGCTGTTTTTT
CASSHLAGSTGELFF
>-|TRBV7-9|TRBJ1-1|few
TGTGCCAGCAGCTTAGAGGGGCCAGGGGAAGCTTTCTTT
CASSLEGPGEAFF
>-|TRBV2|TRBJ1-1|once
TGTGCCAGCAGCAAAAGGATGGGAGCGAATGAAGCTTTCTTT
CASSKRMGANEAFF
>-|TRBV5-8|TRBJ2-5|-
TGTGCCAGCAGCTTGGGGGGGGTTGAGACCCAGTACTTC
CASSLGGVETQYF
>-|TRBV11-2|TRBJ2-3|-
TGTGCCAGCAGCTCGACTAGTACTACGGATACGCAGTATTTT
CASSSTSTTDTQYF
>-|TRBV19|TRBJ2-7|-
TGTGCCAGTAGTATAGCTGCGGGCCTTGGGCAGTACTTC
CASSIAAGLGQYF
>TRBD2|TRBV5-4|TRBJ2-3|-
TGTGCCAGCAGCTTGAGCGGGGGGTCGTCTTCGGGCACAGATACGCAGTATTTT
CASSLSGGSSSGTDTQYF
>-|TRBV7-6|TRBJ2-5|-
TGTGCCAGCAGCCCCCAGGTGCCCGGGAGTTTCGAGACCCAGTACTTC
CASSPQVPGSFETQYF
>TRBD1|TRBV11-2|TRBJ1-3|-
TGTGCCAGCAGCAGCCTCAGGACAGGTCAAAACACCATATATTTT
CASSSLRTGQNTIYF
>TRBD1|TRBV7-2|TRBJ2-3|-
TGTGCCAGCAGCCTAGGGACAGGGAGAGCAGATACGCAGTATTTT
CASSLGTGRADTQYF
>-|TRBV18|TRBJ1-1|-
TGTGCCAGCTCAACAGGGATTGCCAACACTGAAGCTTTCTTT
CASSTGIANTEAFF
>-|TRBV12-5|TRBJ2-7|-
TGTGCTAGTGGCCTTAACACCGACGAGCAGTACTTC
CASGLNTDEQYF
>-|TRBV11-2|TRBJ2-7|once
TGTGCCAGCAGCTTATATCAGGCCCCCTACGAGCAGTACTTC
CASSLYQAPYEQYF
>-|TRBV28|TRBJ1-1|-
TGTGCCAGCAGTCCCCCCAGGGGTGCAATCACTGAAGCTTTCTTT
CASSPPRGAITEAFF
>TRBD2|TRBV19|TRBJ2-1|-
TGTGCCAGTAGGGGACTAGCGGGGCTTGGTTCCTACAATGAGCAGTTCTTC
CASRGLAGLGSYNEQFF
>TRBD1|TRBV6-2/TRBV6-3|TRBJ1-3|once
TGTGCCAGCAGCCATGACGGGACAGCCTCTGGAAACACCATATATTTT
CASSHDGTASGNTIYF
>-|TRBV25-1|TRBJ1-4|-
TGTGCCAGCAGTGAATATGGCAGGGCTAATGAAAAACTGTTTTTT
CASSEYGRANEKLFF
>-|TRBV6-2/TRBV6-3|TRBJ2-4|-
TGTGCCAGCAGTAACCCCAGGGTAGAGGTGGACATTCAGTACTTC
CASSNPRVEVDIQYF
>TRBD1|TRBV19|TRBJ1-2|once
TGTGCCAGTAGTATTCAACAGGGGACCTATGGCTACACCTTC
CASSIQQGTYGYTF
>-|TRBV18|TRBJ2-6|-
TGTGCCAGCTCCGACAGTCCGGGTGGGGCCAACGTCCTGACTTTC
CASSDSPGGANVLTF
>-|TRBV5-1|TRBJ2-7|-
TGCGCCAGCAGCACAAATCAGGTGCCCTACGAGCAGTACTTC
CASSTNQVPYEQYF
>-|TRBV18|TRBJ2-7|-
TGTGCCAGCTCACCTTCCAGCGTAAGCTCCTACGAGCAGTACTTC
CASSPSSVSSYEQYF
>-|TRBV7-9|TRBJ1-5|-
TGTGCCAGCAGCTTAGATCTGGGCGATCAGCCCCAGCATTTT
CASSLDLGDQPQHF
>-|TRBV28|TRBJ2-5|-
TGTGCCAGCTCTCGGGGGAGGGAGACCCAGTACTTC
CASSRGRETQYF
>TRBD1|TRBV19|TRBJ1-4|-
TGTGCCAGTAGTACTCCAGGGGGCTCGAATGAAAAACTGTTTTTT
CASSTPGGSNEKLFF
>TRBD1|TRBV5-6|TRBJ1-6|-
TGTGCCAGCAGCTTATCCAGACAGGGGAGATCGTATTCACCCCTCCACTTT
CASSLSRQGRSYSPLHF
>-|TRBV28|TRBJ2-3|-
TGTGCCAGCAGTTCCCCGTTGTCCTCTAGCACAGATACGCAGTATTTT
CASSSPLSSSTDTQYF
>-|TRBV5-1|TRBJ2-7|few
TGCGCCAGCAGCTCCTCCGGGACAACATACGAGCAGTACTTC
CASSSSGTTYEQYF
>TRBD1|TRBV20-1|TRBJ1-6|-
TGCAGTGCTAGTTCGGGACAGTATAATTCACCCCTCCACTTT
CSASSGQYNSPLHF
>TRBD1|TRBV5-1|TRBJ1-6|-
TGCGCCAGCAGCTTGTGGGGACAGAGCTCCTATAATTCACCCCTCCACTTT
CASSLWGQSSYNSPLHF
>TRBD2|TRBV7-2|TRBJ2-3|-
TGTGCCAGCAGGGTGGCGGGAGCCACAGATACGCAGTATTTT
CASRVAGATDTQYF
>-|TRBV4-3|TRBJ2-7|-
TGCGCCAGCAGCCCCCGGGAGACAGGGACCTCCGAGCAGTACTTC
CASSPRETGTSEQYF
>-|TRBV6-5|TRBJ1-2|few
TGTGCCAGCAGCGACAGGATCTATGGCTACACCTTC
CASSDRIYGYTF
>-|TRBV6-1|TRBJ1-1|-
TGTGCCAGCAGTGACAGGCCCCAAACTGAAGCTTTCTTT
CASSDRPQTEAFF
>-|TRBV4-1|TRBJ2-7|-
TGCGCCAGCAGCCAAAACCGGGACTGGACCTACGAGCAGTACTTC
CASSQNRDWTYEQYF
>TRBD1|TRBV10-3|TRBJ1-1|-
TGTGCCATCATGGGGCAGGGGGCCACTGAAGCTTTCTTT
CAIMGQGATEAFF
>TRBD1|TRBV18|TRBJ1-1|-
TGTGCCAGCTCACCACCGGGACAGGGCTCGAGTACTGAAGCTTTCTTT
CASSPPGQGSSTEAFF
>TRBD1|TRBV9|TRBJ2-2|-
TGTGCCAGCAGCACCCGGGACAGAGGGACCGGGGAGCTGTTTTTT
CASSTRDRGTGELFF
>TRBD2|TRBV5-4|TRBJ2-5|-
TGTGCCAGCAGTTCGCTAGCGGGGACAGAGACCCAGTACTTC
CASSSLAGTETQYF
>-|TRBV27|TRBJ2-2|-
TGTGCCAGCCGTACGGGGGTTAACACCGGGGAGCTGTTTTTT
CASRTGVNTGELFF
>TRBD1|TRBV19|TRBJ1-2|-
TGTGCCAGTAGTATATATGGGACAGGGGCCTTCTATGGCTACACCTTC
CASSIYGTGAFYGYTF
>TRBD2|TRBV9|TRBJ2-7|-
TGTGCCAGCAGCGTAGGACTAGCGGGAGGCGAGCAGTACTTC
CASSVGLAGGEQYF
>-|TRBV19|TRBJ2-7|once
TGTGCCAGCAGATCACTGAGACAGACCTACGAGCAGTACTTC
CASRSLRQTYEQYF
>TRBD1|TRBV3-1/TRBV3-2|TRBJ2-7|-
TGTGCCAGCAGCCAAGGTGGTGGGACAGTGTTC
CASSQGGGTVF
>-|TRBV3-1/TRBV3-2|TRBJ1-3|-
TGTGCCAGCAGCCTACATAGCCGCCGAGCAAACACCATATATTTT
CASSLHSRRANTIYF
>TRBD2|TRBV28|TRBJ2-3|-
TGTGCCAGCAGTTCCCCGTCAAGCGGGGGGTACAGCACAGATACGCAGTATTTT
CASSSPSSGGYSTDTQYF
>-|TRBV27|TRBJ2-7|-
TGTGCCAGCAAGAGTTTTGGCGGGGGCACCTACGAGCAGTACTTC
CASKSFGGGTYEQYF
>-|TRBV20-1|TRBJ2-3|-
TGCAGTGCTAGTTCAACGAGGTCCTATCTGCGGGGCACAGATACGCAGTATTTT
CSASSTRSYLRGTDTQYF
>-|TRBV15|TRBJ1-2|-
TGTGCCACCAGCAGAGGCAAGACTAATCCATATGGCTACACCTTC
CATSRGKTNPYGYTF
>TRBD2|TRBV2|TRBJ2-2|-
TGTGCCAGCAAAGGACAGCGGGAGAGGAACACCGGGGAGCTGTTTTTT
CASKGQRERNTGELFF
>TRBD2|TRBV28|TRBJ2-7|-
TGTGCCAGCACCACGGGGGGTTGGGCTTGGGAGCAGTACTTC
CASTTGGWAWEQYF
>-|TRBV12-3/TRBV12-4|TRBJ1-1|-
TGTGCCAGCAGTTTATGGGGCCAGCCTGAAGCTTTCTTT
CASSLWGQPEAFF